This T cell receptor beta chain was captured in a study of shared clonotypes between healthy human individuals. Clones were sequenced by immunoSEQ multiplex PCR, and TCRdb holds only the in-frame ones, with some missing. This table holds roughly 720,000 clones, 80% to 95% found once. Everyone who donated was a Caucasian adult who lived in Nashville, Tennessee. General observations from the study: Sorted-subset samples were not fully sequenced, rarefaction indicated. Naive CD4 clonotype sharing across a few donors was approximately 5.2%.

Remarks on this clone: Its antigen is not known.

The CDR3 extends over 14 amino acids. The V end lost 3 bases, the J end lost 3 bases, and 12 bases lay between the germline ends. CDR1 and CDR2 (germline): LGHNA, YSLEER. The V and J genes are TRBV4-3 and TRBJ2-7, with a possible D match to TRBD1 (6 bases). This clonotype was obtained from a man aged 18 to 29 in good health. Some clones in this sample may be carry-over from other donors' samples. Sequencing used memory CD8+ T cells from PBMCs. The subset denotes: CD45RO+ cells pooled with CCR7-negative TemRA cells. The CDR3 sequence: CASSHRSDSYEQYF. As DNA, the CDR3 is TGCGCCAGCAGCCATCGATCGGACAGCTACGAGCAGTACTTC.